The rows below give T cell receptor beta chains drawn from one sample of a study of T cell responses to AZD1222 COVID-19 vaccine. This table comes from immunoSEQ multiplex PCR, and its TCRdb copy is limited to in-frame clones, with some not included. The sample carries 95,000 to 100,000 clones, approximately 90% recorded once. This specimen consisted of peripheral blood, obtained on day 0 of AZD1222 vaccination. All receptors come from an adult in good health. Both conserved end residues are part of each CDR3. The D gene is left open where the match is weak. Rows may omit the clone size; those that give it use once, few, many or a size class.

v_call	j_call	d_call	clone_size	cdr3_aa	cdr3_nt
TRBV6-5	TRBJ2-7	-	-	CASSGGTYEQYF	TGTGCCAGCAGCGGCGGAACCTACGAGCAGTACTTC
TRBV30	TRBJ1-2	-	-	CAWGEWGYGYTF	TGTGCCTGGGGGGAATGGGGCTATGGCTACACCTTC
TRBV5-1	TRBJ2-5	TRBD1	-	CASSLGTGKETQYF	TGCGCCAGCAGCTTAGGGACAGGGAAAGAGACCCAGTACTTC
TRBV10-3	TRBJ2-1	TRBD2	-	CAIKRTGTSGGYNEQFF	TGTGCCATCAAACGTACCGGGACTAGCGGGGGTTACAATGAGCAGTTCTTC
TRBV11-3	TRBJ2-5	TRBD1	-	CASSPGQQETQYF	TGTGCCAGCAGCCCGGGACAGCAAGAGACCCAGTACTTC
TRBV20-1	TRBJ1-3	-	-	CSAPSGNTIYF	TGCAGTGCTCCTTCTGGAAACACCATATATTTT
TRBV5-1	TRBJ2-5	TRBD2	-	CASSVEHRDYQQETQYF	TGCGCCAGCAGCGTGGAGCACCGGGACTATCAACAAGAGACCCAGTACTTC
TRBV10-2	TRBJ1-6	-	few	CASSDKGRDLSSYNSPLHF	TGCGCCAGCAGTGATAAGGGCAGAGACTTGAGCTCCTATAATTCACCCCTCCACTTT
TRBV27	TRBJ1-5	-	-	CASSSDRNQPQHF	TGTGCCAGCAGTTCGGACCGCAATCAGCCCCAGCATTTT
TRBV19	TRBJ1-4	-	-	CASTTTGATNEKLFF	TGTGCCAGTACTACCACGGGGGCAACTAATGAAAAACTGTTTTTT
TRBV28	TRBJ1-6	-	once	CASSAPPSRGSPLHF	TGTGCCAGCAGCGCTCCGCCAAGTCGCGGCTCACCCCTCCACTTT
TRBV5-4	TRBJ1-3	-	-	CASSLGGRSGNTIYF	TGTGCCAGCAGCTTGGGGGGACGCTCTGGAAACACCATATATTTT
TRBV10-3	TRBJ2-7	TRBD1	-	CAISEYLEDRRSYEQYF	TGTGCCATCAGTGAGTACCTTGAGGACAGGCGCTCCTACGAGCAGTACTTC
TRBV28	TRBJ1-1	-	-	CAGRSGGARAEAFF	TGTGCCGGGCGGTCGGGGGGGGCCAGGGCTGAAGCTTTCTTT
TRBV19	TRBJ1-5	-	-	CASTYRGGSNQPQHF	TGTGCCAGTACCTATCGCGGAGGAAGCAATCAGCCCCAGCATTTT
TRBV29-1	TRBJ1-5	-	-	CSVGGRGSNQPQHF	TGCAGCGTTGGGGGCAGGGGCAGCAATCAGCCCCAGCATTTT
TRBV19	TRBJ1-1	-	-	CASSISANTEAFF	TGTGCCAGTAGTATTTCAGCAAACACTGAAGCTTTCTTT
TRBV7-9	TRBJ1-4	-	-	CASSLRLGQGDEKLFF	TGTGCCAGCAGCTTAAGGTTGGGGCAGGGTGATGAAAAACTGTTTTTT
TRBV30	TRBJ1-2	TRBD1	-	CAWTSGTGSGYTF	TGTGCCTGGACTTCCGGGACAGGCTCCGGCTACACCTTC
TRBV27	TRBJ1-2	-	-	CASSLSGGNYGYTF	TGTGCCAGCAGTTTATCTGGCGGGAACTATGGCTACACCTTC
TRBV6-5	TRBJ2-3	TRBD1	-	CASSRGTGGSDTQYF	TGTGCCAGCAGCCGCGGGACAGGGGGCTCAGATACGCAGTATTTT
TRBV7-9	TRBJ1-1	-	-	CASSLDGRTTEAFF	TGTGCCAGCAGCTTAGACGGCAGAACCACTGAAGCTTTCTTT
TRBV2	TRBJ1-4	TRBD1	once	CASSEGTATNEKLFF	TGTGCCAGCAGTGAGGGGACAGCAACTAATGAAAAACTGTTTTTT
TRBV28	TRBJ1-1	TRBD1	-	CASSYRQGNTEAFF	TGTGCCAGCAGTTACCGACAGGGGAACACTGAAGCTTTCTTT
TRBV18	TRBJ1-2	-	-	CASSPSPNYGYTF	TGTGCCAGCTCACCCAGCCCTAACTATGGCTACACCTTC
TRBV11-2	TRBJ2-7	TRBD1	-	CASAGTGLYEQYF	TGTGCCAGTGCCGGGACAGGGCTATACGAGCAGTACTTC
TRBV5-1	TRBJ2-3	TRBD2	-	CASSEGLVTDTQYF	TGCGCCAGCAGCGAGGGACTAGTCACAGATACGCAGTATTTT
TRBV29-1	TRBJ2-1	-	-	CSVELLQGGNEQFF	TGCAGCGTTGAGCTCTTACAGGGTGGGAATGAGCAGTTCTTC
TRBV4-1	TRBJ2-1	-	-	CASSQVDRDYNEQFF	TGCGCCAGCAGCCAAGTCGATAGAGACTACAATGAGCAGTTCTTC
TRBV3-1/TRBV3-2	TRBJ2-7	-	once	CASSHGHKNEQYF	TGTGCCAGCAGCCACGGACACAAAAACGAGCAGTACTTC
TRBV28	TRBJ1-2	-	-	CASSPAYYGYTF	TGTGCCAGCAGTCCGGCCTACTATGGCTACACCTTC
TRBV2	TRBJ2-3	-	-	CASSELPTATDTQYF	TGTGCCAGCAGTGAATTACCAACCGCCACAGATACGCAGTATTTT
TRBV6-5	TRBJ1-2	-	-	CASQSAGNYGYTF	TGTGCCAGCCAAAGTGCAGGCAACTATGGCTACACCTTC
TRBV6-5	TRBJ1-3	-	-	CASSSTGSGNTIYF	TGTGCCAGCAGCTCTACAGGGTCTGGAAACACCATATATTTT
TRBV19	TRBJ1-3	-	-	CASSYSGFSGNTIYF	TGTGCCAGTAGCTACTCCGGGTTCTCTGGAAACACCATATATTTT
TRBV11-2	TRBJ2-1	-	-	CASSGTGTDSLMGREAQFF	TGTGCCAGCAGCGGCACCGGGACGGACTCGCTAATGGGCAGGGAGGCGCAGTTCTTC
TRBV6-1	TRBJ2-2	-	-	CASSDWLEVSTGELFF	TGTGCCAGCAGTGATTGGCTAGAGGTATCCACCGGGGAGCTGTTTTTT
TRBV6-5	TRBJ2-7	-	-	CASSYAQTYEQYF	TGTGCCAGCAGTTACGCACAGACCTACGAGCAGTACTTC
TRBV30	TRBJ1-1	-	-	CAWNLGQINTEAFF	TGTGCCTGGAATTTGGGGCAGATAAACACTGAAGCTTTCTTT
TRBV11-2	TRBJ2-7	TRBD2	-	CASSSLAGKTYEQYF	TGTGCCAGCAGCTCATTAGCGGGGAAAACCTACGAGCAGTACTTC
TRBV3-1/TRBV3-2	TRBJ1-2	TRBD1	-	CASSQRVLGQGAGYTF	TGTGCCAGCAGCCAAAGAGTACTCGGACAGGGTGCGGGCTACACCTTC
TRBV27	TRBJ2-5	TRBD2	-	CASRTGGGRETQYF	TGTGCCAGCAGAACCGGGGGGGGCCGGGAGACCCAGTACTTC
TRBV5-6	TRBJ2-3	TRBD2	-	CASSLVKRGRTDTQYF	TGTGCCAGCAGCTTGGTGAAGCGGGGGCGCACAGATACGCAGTATTTT
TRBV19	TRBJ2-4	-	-	CASSIVGNIQYF	TGTGCCAGTAGTATAGTAGGAAACATTCAGTACTTC
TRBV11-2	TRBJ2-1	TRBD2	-	CASSYRTSGYNEQFF	TGTGCCAGCAGCTACCGGACTAGCGGATACAATGAGCAGTTCTTC
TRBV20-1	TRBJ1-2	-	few	CSARGSHGYTF	TGCAGTGCTAGGGGCTCGCATGGCTACACCTTC
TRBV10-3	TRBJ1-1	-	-	CAISDPGQMNTEAFF	TGTGCCATCAGCGACCCAGGACAGATGAACACTGAAGCTTTCTTT
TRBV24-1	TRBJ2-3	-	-	CATSGDGRTDTQYF	TGTGCCACCAGTGGAGACGGACGCACAGATACGCAGTATTTT
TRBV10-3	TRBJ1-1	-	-	CAISEDRNTEAFF	TGTGCCATCAGTGAGGATAGGAACACTGAAGCTTTCTTT
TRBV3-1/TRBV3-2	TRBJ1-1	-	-	CASVDPGSEAFF	TGTGCCAGCGTTGACCCGGGTAGTGAAGCTTTCTTT
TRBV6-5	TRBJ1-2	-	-	CASSYTRGGFYGYTF	TGTGCCAGCAGTTACACCCGGGGAGGGTTCTATGGCTACACCTTC
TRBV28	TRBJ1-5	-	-	CASSLWAPGVQPQHF	TGTGCCAGCAGTTTATGGGCCCCAGGGGTTCAGCCCCAGCATTTT
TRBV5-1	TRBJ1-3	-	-	CASSLEAYSGNTIYF	TGCGCCAGCAGCTTGGAAGCCTACTCTGGAAACACCATATATTTT
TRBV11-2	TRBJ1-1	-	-	CASSLGVNTEAFF	TGTGCCAGCAGCTTAGGGGTGAACACTGAAGCTTTCTTT
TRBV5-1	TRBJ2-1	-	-	CASSLHIGEPGYNEQFF	TGCGCCAGCAGCTTGCATATCGGGGAGCCGGGTTACAATGAGCAGTTCTTC
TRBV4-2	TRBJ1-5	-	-	CASSQDGGSNQPQHF	TGTGCCAGCAGCCAAGATGGCGGAAGCAATCAGCCCCAGCATTTT